The 13 T cell receptor beta chains in this list originate from one sample, sequenced in a study of blood T cell repertoires in COVID-19. Clones were read by immunoSEQ multiplex PCR, and TCRdb kept only the in-frame ones, dropping some. The sample yields 350,000 to 450,000 clones, around 90% seen once. Sample: peripheral blood. The source of these receptors is a human donor in a cohort sampled during active COVID-19.

The chain carries TRBV6-5 and TRBJ1-6, with TRBD1 identical over 8 bases. Losses at the gene ends were 6 bases for V and 7 bases for J; bases not matched to a gene: 2. The CDR3 sequence is 13 residues long. CDR1 MNHEY and CDR2 SVGAGI come from the germline V gene. For the CDR3, the DNA is TGTGCCAGCAGGACAGGGGAGAATTCACCCCTCCACTTT. As protein: CASRTGENSPLHF.

In this sample, this clone turned up once. This chain joins TRBV6-5 and TRBJ2-7, with 9 nucleotides matching TRBD2. The germline gives CDR1 MNHEY, CDR2 SVGAGI. This CDR3 contains 14 residues. The J segment lost 6 bases and the V segment lost 7 bases, leaving 10 bases of the junction unmatched. The CDR3 here is CASKRSGSRPEQYF. DNA of the CDR3: TGTGCCAGCAAACGTAGCGGGAGCCGTCCCGAGCAGTACTTC.

The chain has TRBV6-5 and TRBJ2-1, with 7 bases lining up with TRBD1. CDR1 is MNHEY and CDR2 is SVGAGI in the germline V gene. The CDR3 has 13 amino acids. With V trimmed by 2 bases and J by 7 bases, 2 bases remained unmatched. For the CDR3, the DNA is TGTGCCAGCAGTTACCCCAGGGGGAATGAGCAGTTCTTC. Translation: CASSYPRGNEQFF.

This rearrangement joins TRBV9 to TRBJ1-2; no reliable D call. Germline loops: CDR1 SGDLS, CDR2 YYNGEE. V was trimmed by 4 bases and J by 3 bases, leaving 13 bases between them. The CDR3 runs to 14 residues. The CDR3 sequence: CASSPGGGDYGYTF. For the CDR3, the DNA is TGTGCCAGCAGCCCGGGAGGCGGCGACTATGGCTACACCTTC.

This chain joins TRBV3-1 (or the pseudogene TRBV3-2) and TRBJ2-4, with D possibly matching TRBD1 (5 bases). V shed 4 bases and J shed 3 bases, with 13 bases lying between them. CDR3 size: 15 residues. Germline values: CDR1 LGHDT, CDR2 YNNKEL (reference sequence). CDR3 DNA sequence: TGTGCCAGCAGCCGGGGCAGGGCCTTCAAAAACATTCAGTACTTC. It yields the protein CASSRGRAFKNIQYF.

CDR3 sequence reads: CASSQVAVGGNEQFF. The CDR3 bases are TGCGCCAGCAGCCAAGTGGCAGTGGGGGGCAATGAGCAGTTCTTC. The rearrangement joins TRBV4-1 to TRBJ2-1, with D possibly being TRBD2 (6 bases). The CDR3 is made up of 15 amino acids. Germline loops: CDR1 MGHRA, CDR2 YSYEKL. V lost 1 base, J lost 6 bases, and 13 bases lay in between.

The rearrangement links TRBV4-2 to TRBJ1-3, with D hard to call. The ends were cut back, 1 base at V and 3 bases at J, with 16 bases in the middle. This CDR3 contains 17 residues. Germline-derived CDR1 and CDR2 are LGHNA and YNFKEQ. CDR3 in DNA: TGTGCCAGCAGCCAAGCCTCTGGGAGTGACCTTGGAAACACCATATATTTT. Translation: CASSQASGSDLGNTIYF.

The rearrangement links TRBV7-6 to TRBJ2-3, with 9 positions matching TRBD2. The CDR3 is made up of 16 amino acids. Germline loops: CDR1 SGHVS, CDR2 FNYEAQ. J was trimmed by 9 bases and V by 1 base; bases with no gene match: 11. The CDR3 loop is CASSLGPSGAGMTQYF. The DNA for the CDR3 is TGTGCCAGCAGCTTAGGACCTAGCGGGGCTGGCATGACGCAGTATTTT.

This chain uses TRBV2 with TRBJ2-3, with 7 bases that match TRBD1. The germline gives CDR1 SNHLY, CDR2 FYNNEI. This CDR3 comprises 17 residues. The V and J ends lost 5 bases and 0 bases, in that order; junction bases with no gene match: 11. Here the CDR3 DNA reads TGTGCCAGCAGTCCCTCACAGGGGTTAAGGAGCACAGATACGCAGTATTTT. This encodes CASSPSQGLRSTDTQYF.

The chain uses TRBV6-5 and TRBJ1-5; D unclear. The CDR3 spans 14 residues. V lost 4 bases and J lost 2, with 9 bases in between. Germline V gene lookup returns CDR1 MNHEY and CDR2 SVGAGI. In nucleotides, the CDR3 is TGTGCCAGCAGTTTGGTACGAGGCAATCAGCCCCAGCATTTT. It is translated as CASSLVRGNQPQHF.

The gene calls are TRBV5-4 and TRBJ1-1, with 7 bases lining up with TRBD1. In germline, CDR1 is SGHNT, CDR2 YYREEE (reference sequence). After removal of 4 bases from V and 6 bases from J, the junction contained 12 bases not matched to a gene. This CDR3 is 15 amino acids long. The CDR3 sequence: CASSPDRVDAAEAFF. CDR3 DNA sequence: TGTGCCAGCAGCCCTGACAGGGTAGACGCGGCTGAAGCTTTCTTT.

The V gene is TRBV5-1, the J gene TRBJ2-1, with D maybe TRBD1 (11 bases). CDR1 SGHRS and CDR2 YFSETQ come from the germline V gene. The V end was cut by 5 bases, the J end by 3 bases, with 27 bases between. The CDR3 runs to 19 residues. The CDR3: CASRRTGGSAGGLYNEQFF. The CDR3 nucleotides are TGCGCCAGCAGGCGGACAGGGGGCTCAGCGGGAGGGCTCTACAATGAGCAGTTCTTC.

The chain links TRBV19 to TRBJ1-6; 7 bases align to TRBD1. Germline V gene lookup returns CDR1 LNHDA and CDR2 SQIVND (reference sequence). The CDR3 runs 13 residues. Losses at the gene ends were 10 bases for V and 10 bases for J; bases not matched to a gene: 10. The CDR3 protein is CATGDSTRSPLHF. The CDR3 DNA is TGTGCCACCGGGGACAGCACTCGGTCACCCCTCCACTTT.